This T cell receptor (beta chain) was sequenced during a study of T cell responses to AZD1222 COVID-19 vaccine. General study points: Reportedly, nearly half the spike-specific TCRs target unmutated variant regions. Clonal diversity may have been underestimated in mostly white British donors.

The table came from immunoSEQ multiplex PCR; TCRdb's copy has only in-frame clones and leaves some out. The data hold about 90,000 clones, with approximately 90% observed a single time. The CDR3 spans 17 residues. Points on this clone: Antigen: not known.

J is TRBJ1-2 and V is TRBV21-1. TRBV21-1 has pseudogene status. This material consisted of peripheral blood, taken on day 0 of MenACWY control vaccination. The origin of this receptor is an adult in good health. Written as DNA, the CDR3 is TGTGCCAGCAGCAAAGCGCCCCCCGGGTGGACTCGCTATGGCTACACCTTC. This encodes CASSKAPPGWTRYGYTF.